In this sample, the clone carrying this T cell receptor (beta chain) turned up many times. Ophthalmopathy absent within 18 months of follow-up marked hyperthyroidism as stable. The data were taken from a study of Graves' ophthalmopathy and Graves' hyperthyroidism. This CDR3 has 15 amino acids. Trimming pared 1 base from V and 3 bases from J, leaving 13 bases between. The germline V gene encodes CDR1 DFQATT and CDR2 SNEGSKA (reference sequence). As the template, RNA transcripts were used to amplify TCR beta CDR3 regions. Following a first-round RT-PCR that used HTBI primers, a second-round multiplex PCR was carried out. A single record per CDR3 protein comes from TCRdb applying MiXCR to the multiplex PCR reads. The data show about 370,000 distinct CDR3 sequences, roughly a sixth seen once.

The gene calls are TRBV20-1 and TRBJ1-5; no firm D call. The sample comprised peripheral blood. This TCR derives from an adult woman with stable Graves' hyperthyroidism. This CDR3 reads CSARATNKANQPQHF. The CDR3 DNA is TGCAGTGCTAGAGCCACAAATAAAGCCAATCAGCCCCAGCATTTT.